What follows is one TCR beta chain and its context. Source study methods: Amplification of reference gene primers provided the estimated nucleated cell counts. Assay used: immunoSEQ multiplex PCR; TCRdb lists only in-frame clones, some missing. V and J calls and clone size are copied from that table; D and trimming were computed from the DNA. Of roughly 80,000 clones in the sample, around 80% were seen once. The data were obtained in a study of blood T cell repertoires in COVID-19. Study details: Researchers got acute and convalescent COVID-19 samples from the United States, Italy and Spain. The analysed material was cDNA or gDNA that came from T cells, B-cell-depleted T cells, or PBMCs.

The germline V gene has CDR1 SGHTA and CDR2 FQGNSA. The CDR3 is 13 amino acids. The V end lost 4 bases, the J end lost 6 bases, and 10 bases lay between the germline ends. The J gene is TRBJ2-1, the V gene TRBV7-2; a possible D gene is TRBD2 (6 bases). Sequenced input: peripheral blood. The TCR sequence derives from a man in his 60s with active or convalescent COVID-19. The CDR3 coding sequence is TGTGCCAGCAGCTATAGCGGTTTCAATGAGCAGTTCTTC. This translates into CASSYSGFNEQFF.